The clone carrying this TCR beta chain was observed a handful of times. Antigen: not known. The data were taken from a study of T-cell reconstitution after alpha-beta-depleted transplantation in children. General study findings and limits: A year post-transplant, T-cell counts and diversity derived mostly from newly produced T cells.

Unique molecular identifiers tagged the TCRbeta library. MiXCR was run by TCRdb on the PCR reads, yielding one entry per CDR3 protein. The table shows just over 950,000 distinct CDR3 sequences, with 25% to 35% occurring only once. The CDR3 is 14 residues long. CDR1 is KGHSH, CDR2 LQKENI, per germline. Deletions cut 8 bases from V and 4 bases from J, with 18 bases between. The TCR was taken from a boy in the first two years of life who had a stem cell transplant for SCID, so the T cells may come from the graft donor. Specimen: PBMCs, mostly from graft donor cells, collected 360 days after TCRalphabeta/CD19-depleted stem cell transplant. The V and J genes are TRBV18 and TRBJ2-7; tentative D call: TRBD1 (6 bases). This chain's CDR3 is CASGPGRGGYEQYF. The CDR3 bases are TGTGCCAGCGGGCCAGGGAGAGGGGGATACGAGCAGTACTTC.